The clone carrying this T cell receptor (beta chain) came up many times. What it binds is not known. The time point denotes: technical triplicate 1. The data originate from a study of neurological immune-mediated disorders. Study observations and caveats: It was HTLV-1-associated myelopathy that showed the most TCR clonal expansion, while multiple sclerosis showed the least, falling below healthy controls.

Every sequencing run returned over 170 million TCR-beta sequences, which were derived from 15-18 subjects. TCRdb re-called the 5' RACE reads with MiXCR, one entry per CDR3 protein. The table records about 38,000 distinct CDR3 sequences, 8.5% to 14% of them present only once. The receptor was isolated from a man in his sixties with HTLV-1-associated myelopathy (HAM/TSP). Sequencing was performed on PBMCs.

CDR3 sequence: CASSLGPGVGTDTQYF. DNA for the CDR3: TGCGCCAGCAGCTTGGGACCCGGGGTCGGCACAGATACGCAGTATTTT. The chain recombines TRBV5-1 with TRBJ2-3, with D tentatively TRBD2 (5 bases). The V gene's germline CDR1 is SGHRS and CDR2 YFSETQ. This CDR3 has 16 amino acids. V lost 0 bases and J lost 1, with 12 bases in between.